These 7 T cell receptor beta chains were all obtained from the same sample, sequenced in a study of T cells in Graves' hyperthyroidism and ophthalmopathy. Using RNA transcripts as the source, TCR beta CDR3 regions were amplified. HTBI primers were employed in a first-round RT-PCR of the TCR CDR3. Each CDR3 protein gets one entry after TCRdb re-called the multiplex PCR reads with MiXCR. The sample has 560,000 or so distinct CDR3 sequences, less than 20% seen once. The sequencing input was blood. These receptor sequences come from a middle-aged man with Graves' ophthalmopathy.

The V call is TRBV28, the J call TRBJ1-1; D perhaps matches TRBD1 (5 bases). CDR1 is MDHEN, CDR2 SYDVKM, per germline. The CDR3 length is 14 residues. The ends were cut back, 5 bases at V and 1 base at J, with 11 bases in the middle. The CDR3 loop is CASSTQAQNTEAFF. CDR3 coding DNA: TGTGCCAGCAGTACACAGGCCCAGAACACTGAAGCTTTCTTT.

This clonotype was counted at least ten times. The chain uses TRBV6-1 and TRBJ1-4; D gene ambiguous. Trimming removed 3 bases from V and 0 bases from J, with 14 bases in between. The CDR3 covers 17 residues. Germline V gene lookup returns CDR1 MNHNS and CDR2 SASEGT. The CDR3 coding sequence is TGTGCCAGCAGTGAGACGGCCCCATCTGCAACTAATGAAAAACTGTTTTTT. This translates into CASSETAPSATNEKLFF.

This clonotype was seen ten or more times. V is TRBV5-1 and J is TRBJ2-7; D gene ambiguous. CDR3 length equals 14 residues. V was clipped by 4 bases and J by 4 bases, with 15 bases between them. Germline-derived CDR1 and CDR2 are SGHRS and YFSETQ. CDR3 protein: CASSPQASRYEQYF. The CDR3 nucleotides read TGCGCCAGCAGCCCCCAGGCCAGCCGTTACGAGCAGTACTTC.

This clonotype was counted at least ten times. V gene TRBV28 combines with J gene TRBJ2-5; 9 bases are shared with TRBD1. The trim removed 6 bases at V and 7 bases at J, leaving 18 bases unmatched. The CDR3 extends over 17 amino acids. Germline assignment: CDR1 MDHEN and CDR2 SYDVKM. CDR3 region: CASRGGGQGSLSRTQYF. The CDR3 nucleotides are TGTGCCAGCAGGGGGGGCGGACAGGGGTCTTTAAGTCGGACCCAGTACTTC.

This chain links TRBV7-8 with TRBJ2-5; 9 bases agree with TRBD2. Germline V gene sequence: CDR1 SGHVS, CDR2 FQNEAQ. Trimming removed 5 bases from V and 1 base from J; junction bases left unmatched: 5. The CDR3 is made up of 15 amino acids. This CDR3 is CASSGSGGRQETQYF. The CDR3 nucleotides read TGTGCCAGCAGCGGGAGCGGGGGGCGCCAAGAGACCCAGTACTTC.

Many counts were recorded for this clonotype. The chain is built from TRBV28 and TRBJ2-7; possible D gene TRBD1, 7 bases. The CDR3 has 15 amino acids. Germline CDR1 and CDR2: MDHEN and SYDVKM. Trimming took 8 bases from V and 5 from J, leaving 22 bases between them. The CDR3 DNA reads as TGTGCCAGCGGACCCAGGGGGGCCAGTTACCACGAGCAGTACTTC. This gives the protein CASGPRGASYHEQYF.

This clonotype occurred many times. This chain links TRBV18 with TRBJ1-1; possible D gene TRBD1, 5 bases. This CDR3 is 14 amino acids long. CDR1 is KGHSH, CDR2 LQKENI, per germline. V lost 4 bases to trimming and J lost 2 bases, with 11 bases between them. CDR3 loop: CASSQGSGNTEAFF. CDR3 bases: TGTGCCAGCTCACAGGGGAGCGGAAACACTGAAGCTTTCTTT.